This T cell receptor beta chain appears in the sequencing data of a study of beta chain features in type 1 diabetes. The study, taken as a whole, reports: Diminished insertions and augmented deletions at VDJ junctions characterized type 1 diabetes patients.

CDR1 is SGHDT and CDR2 is YYEEEE in the germline V gene. Deletions cut 7 bases from V and 0 bases from J, with 9 bases between. The CDR3 totals 13 residues. Concerning this clone: Antigen specificity is unknown.

Every bit of the isolated RNA underwent reverse transcription, so sequencing read expressed TCRB transcripts. The data were produced by immunoSEQ multiplex PCR, yet TCRdb's version contains in-frame clones alone and is incomplete. The data contain 200,000 to 250,000 clones, roughly 9.6% of them seen just once; the ten biggest clones take up about 0.037%. This chain links TRBV5-6 with TRBJ2-3; D is uncertain. The sample taken for sequencing was naive CD4+ T cells from blood. The sequence derives from a woman under 30 in good health. CDR3 sequence reads: CASLDSSTDTQYF. CDR3 DNA: TGTGCCAGCTTAGATTCTAGCACAGATACGCAGTATTTT.